This entry features one TCR beta chain sequence. Method: immunoSEQ multiplex PCR; TCRdb's copy keeps in-frame clones and lacks some. The sample has about 75,000 clones, approximately 90% seen once. The V segment lost 4 bases and the J segment 8 bases; nucleotides outside the gene matches: 6. The CDR3 length is 13 residues. CDR1 SGHNT and CDR2 YYREEE come from the germline V gene (reference sequence). This specimen comes from a study of blood T cell repertoires in COVID-19. Study information: PBMCs, B-cell-depleted T cells, or T cells provided the cDNA or gDNA that made up the material.

Input material: peripheral blood. The receptor comes from a human donor in a cohort sampled during active COVID-19. V gene TRBV5-4 combines with J gene TRBJ1-2, with TRBD1 matching 9 bases. CDR3 sequence: CASSQQGASGYTF. As DNA, the CDR3 is TGTGCCAGCAGCCAACAGGGGGCCTCGGGCTACACCTTC.